This TCR beta chain was retrieved from a study of T cells in Graves' hyperthyroidism and ophthalmopathy. For the study at large: Before any treatment, at initial diagnosis, peripheral blood was collected.

V lost 2 bases, J lost 3 bases, and 7 bases lay in between. There are 12 residues in the CDR3. Germline V CDR1 and CDR2: GTSNPN, SVGIG (reference sequence). RNA transcripts yielded amplified TCR beta CDR3 regions. The TCR CDR3 first-round RT-PCR relied on the HTBI primer set. MiXCR was run by TCRdb on the multiplex PCR reads, yielding one entry per CDR3 protein. The table records 650,000 to 850,000 distinct CDR3 sequences, over 15% of them present only once. This clonotype was recorded a few times. Antigen: not known. Hyperthyroidism patients were newly diagnosed, had disease duration under 2 months, and were aged 18 to 65 years. Exclusion of a patient resulted from uncontrolled infection, other autoimmune disease, pregnancy or lactation. Study-wide results and caveats: Progression to ophthalmopathy was predicted a median of roughly 6.5 months early.

The sample taken for sequencing was blood. The receptor comes from a woman between 50 and 59 years old with Graves' hyperthyroidism that later progressed to Graves' ophthalmopathy. The V gene is TRBV30, the J gene TRBJ2-5; D perhaps matches TRBD2 (6 bases). CDR3 sequence (DNA): TGTGCCTGGAGTCGGGGGAAAGAGACCCAGTACTTC. It encodes CAWSRGKETQYF. The variable domain in full, with the rest retrieved from reference TRBV30 and TRBJ2-5, is SQTIHQWPATLVQPVGSPLSLECTVEGTSNPNLYWYRQAAGRGLQLLFYSVGIGQISSEVPQNLSASRPQDRQFILSSKKLLLSDSGFYLCAWSRGKETQYFGPGTRLLVL.